This passage covers 28 T cell receptor beta chains from one sample sequenced in a study of tumor-infiltrating lymphocytes in localized non-small cell lung cancer. Produced via immunoSEQ multiplex PCR; TCRdb's table is partial and in-frame only. The table has thousands of clones, 60% to 80% seen once; the top ten hold under 7%. Sequencing was carried out using uninvolved lung tissue not adjacent to the tumor. The receptors here all came from a human donor with non-small cell lung cancer.

The gene calls are TRBV5-4 and TRBJ2-1; TRBD2 matches at 16 bases. This CDR3 region has 16 residues. Germline CDR1 reads SGHNT; CDR2 reads YYREEE (reference sequence). V shed 4 bases, J shed 8 bases, and the junction held 6 bases outside the gene matches. CDR3 sequence reads: CASSGGTSGRAYEQFF. The CDR3 DNA is TGTGCCAGCAGCGGGGGGACTAGCGGGAGGGCCTATGAGCAGTTCTTC.

This clone appeared a few times. The CDR3 is CSVQMGTNQPQHF. The CDR3 nucleotides read TGCAGCGTTCAGATGGGGACCAATCAGCCCCAGCATTTT. The V and J genes are TRBV29-1 and TRBJ1-5, with D maybe TRBD1 (5 bases). The CDR3 has 13 amino acids. CDR1 is SQVTM and CDR2 is ANQGSEA in the germline V gene. V gave up 5 bases and J gave up 3 bases, with 11 bases separating them.

The rearrangement uses TRBV5-1 and TRBJ2-5; no clear D gene. From germline, CDR1 is SGHRS and CDR2 YFSETQ. This CDR3 region has 13 residues. The germline V and J ends were trimmed by 2 bases and 1 base, with 6 bases remaining between them. CDR3 nucleotide sequence: TGCGCCAGCAGCTTAGCGCTCCAAGAGACCCAGTACTTC. Translated: CASSLALQETQYF.

This clone occurred a few times. CDR3 protein: CASSLVLTNEQFF. DNA of the CDR3: TGTGCCAGCAGCTTAGTACTCACCAATGAGCAGTTCTTC. V is TRBV11-2 and J is TRBJ2-1, with D hard to call. Trimming took 1 base from V and 6 from J, leaving 7 bases between them. The CDR3 is 13 residues long. In germline, CDR1 is SGHAT, CDR2 FQNNGV.

This clone appeared once. The gene calls are TRBV29-1 and TRBJ1-1; D gene unclear. Per the germline V gene, CDR1 is SQVTM and CDR2 is ANQGSEA. V was clipped by 7 bases and J by 0 bases, with 15 bases between them. The CDR3 contains 14 residues. CDR3 bases: TGCAGCGCCGTACGGGGAGTTTTGAACACTGAAGCTTTCTTT. Amino acids: CSAVRGVLNTEAFF.

The count of this clone is one. The genes are TRBV29-1 and TRBJ2-7, with 7 bases matching TRBD1. Germline assignment: CDR1 SQVTM and CDR2 ANQGSEA. CDR3 length equals 11 residues. V lost 7 bases and J lost 5; bases outside the gene matches: 5. CDR3: CSARTGDEQYF. The DNA of the CDR3 is TGCAGCGCAAGAACAGGGGACGAGCAGTACTTC.

J is TRBJ2-7 and V is TRBV10-3; 8 nucleotides align to TRBD2. CDR3 length equals 14 residues. The ends lost 2 bases at V and 6 bases at J; junction bases unmatched: 6. CDR1 is ENHRY, CDR2 SYGVKD, per germline. The CDR3 DNA reads as TGTGCCATCAGTGAGGTTCAAGCGGGAGTCGAGCAGTACTTC. This encodes CAISEVQAGVEQYF.

The chain has TRBV5-1 and TRBJ2-2, with D perhaps assigned TRBD1 or TRBD2 (5 bases each). Between the trimmed V and J ends, which lost 5 bases and 1 base, there was a span of 12 bases. The CDR3 loop spans 15 amino acids. Germline V lookup: CDR1 SGHRS, CDR2 YFSETQ. The CDR3 DNA is TGCGCCAGCAGGACCGGGACGAAGAACACCGGGGAGCTGTTTTTT. Translated: CASRTGTKNTGELFF.

The chain combines TRBV6-6 with TRBJ2-1; 10 bases agree with TRBD2. CDR1 and CDR2 (germline): MNHNY, SVGAGI (reference sequence). The ends lost 0 bases at V and 2 bases at J; junction bases unmatched: 1. The CDR3 sequence is 16 residues long. CDR3 DNA: TGTGCCAGCAGTTACTCCAGCGGGAGGGCCTACAATGAGCAGTTCTTC. Amino acid sequence: CASSYSSGRAYNEQFF.

The J gene is TRBJ2-7, the V gene TRBV4-3; 11 bases map to TRBD2. V was clipped by 0 bases and J by 0 bases; unmatched bases: 4. CDR1 and CDR2 (germline): LGHNA, YSLEER. The CDR3 spans 17 residues. The CDR3 protein is CASSQDGLAGRSYEQYF. CDR3 bases: TGCGCCAGCAGCCAAGATGGACTAGCGGGCCGCTCCTACGAGCAGTACTTC.

The J gene is TRBJ2-7, the V gene TRBV11-2, with 12 bases aligning to TRBD1. CDR1 and CDR2 from the germline V gene are SGHAT and FQNNGV. V was clipped by 4 bases and J by 6 bases; unmatched bases: 7. CDR3 length: 15 residues. CDR3 region: CASSSPGTGGLEQYF. The CDR3 DNA sequence: TGTGCCAGCAGCTCTCCCGGGACAGGGGGCCTCGAGCAGTACTTC.

The V and J genes are TRBV15 and TRBJ2-6, with D unclear. CDR3 length: 14 residues. CDR1 is LNHNV, CDR2 YYDKDF, per germline (reference sequence). V gave up 5 bases and J gave up 1 base, with 6 bases separating them. In nucleotides, the CDR3 is TGTGCCACCAGCCTCCAGTCTGGGGCCAACGTCCTGACTTTC. Translation gives CATSLQSGANVLTF.

The chain is built from TRBV7-2 and TRBJ2-7; D is uncertain. This CDR3 contains 11 residues. Trimming cost V 5 bases and J 7 bases, with 9 bases left between them. Per germline, CDR1 SGHTA and CDR2 FQGNSA. CDR3 nucleotides: TGTGCCAGCAGCCTTTTGGAGGAGCAGTACTTC. This encodes CASSLLEEQYF. The full variable domain, rest sourced from reference TRBV7-2 and TRBJ2-7, is GAGVSQSPSNKVTEKGKDVELRCDPISGHTALYWYRQSLGQGLEFLIYFQGNSAPDKSGLPSDRFSAERTGGSVSTLTIQRTQQEDSAVYLCASSLLEEQYFGPGTRLTVT.

The gene calls are TRBV28 and TRBJ2-3; the D gene could be TRBD1 or TRBD2 (5 bases each). Germline values: CDR1 MDHEN, CDR2 SYDVKM. CDR3 size: 15 residues. V lost 3 bases and J 2 bases, leaving 12 bases between the germline ends. The CDR3 spells CASSLPGPLTDTQYF. DNA for the CDR3: TGTGCCAGCAGTTTGCCGGGACCCCTCACAGATACGCAGTATTTT.

J is TRBJ2-7 and V is TRBV5-8, with 7 bases that match TRBD2. V lost 2 bases to trimming and J lost 5 bases; unmatched junction nucleotides: 7. The CDR3 spans 14 residues. Germline-derived CDR1 and CDR2 are SGHTS and YDEGEE. DNA for the CDR3: TGTGCCAGCAGCTTAGGTAGCGGGCAAAACGAGCAGTACTTC. Its protein product is CASSLGSGQNEQYF.

V gene TRBV6-1 combines with J gene TRBJ2-7; D gene ambiguous. Trimming stripped 8 bases from V and 0 bases from J, with 17 bases between. This CDR3 contains 15 residues. Germline loops: CDR1 MNHNS, CDR2 SASEGT. CDR3 nucleotides: TGTGCCAGCTTTCTAGGCCGCAGGAACTCCTACGAGCAGTACTTC. It encodes CASFLGRRNSYEQYF.

V and J are TRBV2 and TRBJ2-5, with 9 bases fitting TRBD1. CDR3 length: 13 residues. V dropped 6 bases and J dropped 10; count of bases not matched to a gene: 9. Germline values: CDR1 SNHLY, CDR2 FYNNEI. The CDR3 sequence: CASSVGTGSFQYF. For the CDR3, the DNA is TGTGCCAGCAGCGTCGGGACAGGGAGTTTCCAGTACTTC.

The J gene is TRBJ2-7, the V gene TRBV5-6, with TRBD2 identical over 10 bases. Germline V CDR1 and CDR2: SGHDT, YYEEEE. With 0 bases clipped from V and 2 bases from J, the junction kept 2 bases outside the gene matches. This CDR3 is built from 15 residues. The CDR3, as DNA: TGTGCCAGCAGCTTGGTACTAGCGGGACCCTACGAGCAGTACTTC. This sequence encodes CASSLVLAGPYEQYF.

The chain joins TRBV9 to TRBJ1-3; 10 nucleotides agree with TRBD1. The CDR3 loop spans 16 amino acids. Trimming cost V 0 bases and J 2 bases; bases outside gene matches: 2. From germline, CDR1 is SGDLS and CDR2 YYNGEE. The CDR3 bases are TGTGCCAGCAGCGTAGGACAGGGGGCCGCTGGAAACACCATATATTTT. It yields the protein CASSVGQGAAGNTIYF.

The J gene is TRBJ2-1, the V gene TRBV9; possible D gene TRBD2, 6 bases. In germline, CDR1 is SGDLS, CDR2 YYNGEE. This CDR3 is built from 15 residues. V dropped 3 bases and J dropped 7 bases, with 17 bases sitting between them. The CDR3 sequence: CASSGGSGVGNEQFF. The CDR3 nucleotides are TGTGCCAGCAGCGGGGGGTCGGGGGTCGGGAATGAGCAGTTCTTC. Using reference TRBV9 and TRBJ2-1 for the parts outside the CDR3, the full variable domain is DSGVTQTPKHLITATGQRVTLRCSPRSGDLSVYWYQQSLDQGLQFLIQYYNGEERAKGNILERFSAQQFPDLHSELNLSSLELGDSALYFCASSGGSGVGNEQFFGPGTRLTVL.

The CDR3 sequence: CASSLEGLAGVPPAGELFF. The CDR3 bases are TGCGCCAGCAGCTTGGAGGGACTAGCGGGGGTTCCCCCCGCCGGGGAGCTGTTTTTT. The V call is TRBV5-1, the J call TRBJ2-2; TRBD2 matches 14 bases. The CDR3 extends over 19 amino acids. V lost 0 bases to trimming and J lost 6 bases; unmatched junction nucleotides: 10. Per germline, CDR1 SGHRS and CDR2 YFSETQ.

The rearrangement joins TRBV6-6 to TRBJ2-4; D could derive from TRBD1 or TRBD2 (7 bases each). The CDR3 is 16 amino acids. The germline V gene has CDR1 MNHNY and CDR2 SVGAGI (reference sequence). V lost 2 bases and J 7 bases, leaving 18 bases between the germline ends. CDR3 coding DNA: TGTGCCAGCAGTTACCAGGGGGAGGGCCCACGGAACATTCAGTACTTC. Protein sequence: CASSYQGEGPRNIQYF.

The rearrangement uses TRBV27 and TRBJ1-2; 9 nucleotides align to TRBD1. CDR1 MNHEY and CDR2 SMNVEV come from the germline V gene (reference sequence). This CDR3 comprises 14 residues. V dropped 5 bases and J dropped 7; count of bases not matched to a gene: 8. The CDR3, as DNA: TGTGCCAGCAGTCCTAACAGGGGGCTGGGTGGCTACACCTTC. Translating gives CASSPNRGLGGYTF.

The rearrangement uses TRBV10-2 and TRBJ2-7; maybe TRBD1 (6 bases). The germline V gene has CDR1 WSHSY and CDR2 SAAADI. This CDR3 has 14 residues. Trimming pared 4 bases from V and 6 bases from J, leaving 16 bases between. DNA for the CDR3: TGCGCCAGCAGTGTTACGGCAGGGGTTTTCGAGCAGTACTTC. Translating it yields CASSVTAGVFEQYF.

The chain is built from TRBV5-6 and TRBJ2-5, with a tentative D call TRBD1 (5 bases). CDR3 length equals 16 residues. Germline CDR1 SGHDT, CDR2 YYEEEE. V gave up 0 bases and J gave up 2 bases, with 14 bases separating them. CDR3 nucleotide sequence: TGTGCCAGCAGCTTGGTCAGTACCAGGGCGCAAGAGACCCAGTACTTC. Its translation: CASSLVSTRAQETQYF.

In this sample, this clone turned up once. V is TRBV10-2 and J is TRBJ2-7, with 8 bases matching TRBD2. CDR3 size: 12 residues. The trim removed 8 bases at V and 7 bases at J, leaving 7 bases unmatched. The germline V gene encodes CDR1 WSHSY and CDR2 SAAADI. The CDR3 spells CASSGGLLEQYF. DNA of the CDR3: TGCGCCAGCTCGGGGGGGTTATTGGAGCAGTACTTC.

A single count supports this clone. The chain has TRBV2 and TRBJ1-4, with D possibly matching TRBD1 (5 bases). The CDR3 is 15 residues long. CDR1 is SNHLY and CDR2 is FYNNEI in the germline V gene. With 7 bases removed from V and 5 bases from J, the gap between germline ends came to 17 bases. The DNA of the CDR3 is TGTGCCAGCACACCCTACGGGGCTCTCAATGAAAAACTGTTTTTT. It codes for CASTPYGALNEKLFF.

The gene calls are TRBV7-8 and TRBJ1-4, with D possibly TRBD1 on 5 matching bases. Germline V CDR1 and CDR2: SGHVS, FQNEAQ. Deletions cut 1 base from V and 7 bases from J, with 7 bases between. The CDR3 spans 13 residues. In DNA, the CDR3 is TGTGCCAGCAGCTTAGTTCAGGGTGAAAAACTGTTTTTT. This encodes CASSLVQGEKLFF.